These 23 T cell receptor beta chains originate from one sample sequenced in a study of blood T cells in healthy people across ages. A second PCR, run for roughly 7 to 11 cycles, used a sample-barcoded 5' primer plus a J-beta primer mix. TCRdb reprocessed the 5' RACE reads via MiXCR and lists one record per CDR3 protein. The sample contains 750,000 to 1,000,000 distinct CDR3 sequences, 25% to 35% of which appear only once. The same data also went into a second study, on T cells of mothers and their children.

The specimen was blood. The receptors here all came from a woman in her thirties or forties in good health.

V usage is TRBV27 and J usage is TRBJ1-1; D gene unclear. V was shortened by 5 bases and J by 4 bases, with 14 bases between the two germline ends. The germline V gene encodes CDR1 MNHEY and CDR2 SMNVEV (reference sequence). The CDR3 loop spans 14 amino acids. The DNA for the CDR3 is TGTGCCAGCAGTCCCCGAATACGGTCCACTGAAGCTTTCTTT. Amino acids: CASSPRIRSTEAFF.

Only a few counts were recorded for this clonotype. The rearrangement uses TRBV20-1 and TRBJ2-3, with D perhaps matching TRBD1 or TRBD2 (7 bases each). This CDR3 has 15 amino acids. The germline V gene encodes CDR1 DFQATT and CDR2 SNEGSKA (reference sequence). The V gene lost 1 base and the J gene lost 4 bases, with 15 bases spanning the gap. CDR3 nucleotides: TGCAGTGCTAGAGTAGAGCAGGGGGGGCCAGATACGCAGTATTTT. Amino acid sequence: CSARVEQGGPDTQYF.

The V and J genes are TRBV7-2 and TRBJ1-6, with unresolved D. CDR1 is SGHTA, CDR2 FQGNSA, per germline. V lost 5 bases, J lost 7 bases, and 21 bases lay in between. The CDR3 is made up of 17 amino acids. CDR3 coding DNA: TGTGCCAGCAGCCCGAGATACCGGGGAACGCGAAATTCACCCCTCCACTTT. It encodes CASSPRYRGTRNSPLHF.

To note about this clonotype: One base away lies a much larger clone, so this may be a sequencing read error. V and J are TRBV20-1 and TRBJ2-6, with TRBD2 identical over 8 bases. The CDR3 is 15 amino acids. Germline V gene lookup returns CDR1 DFQATT and CDR2 SNEGSKA (reference sequence). The CDR3: CSAGRGGSGVNVLTF. CDR3 nucleotides: TGCAGTGCTGGCCGGGGGGGCTCTGGGGTCAACGTCCTGACTTTC.

V gene TRBV19 combines with J gene TRBJ2-7; 7 bases are shared with TRBD2. V was pared by 3 bases and J by 7 bases, with 6 bases of the junction left unmatched. Germline V gene lookup returns CDR1 LNHDA and CDR2 SQIVND (reference sequence). The CDR3 length is 13 residues. The CDR3 protein is CASSMKSGAEQYF. In nucleotides, the CDR3 is TGTGCCAGTAGTATGAAGAGCGGGGCTGAGCAGTACTTC.

The table lists this clonotype with many counts. J is TRBJ1-2 and V is TRBV27; no firm D call. The CDR3 sequence is 14 residues long. Between the trimmed V and J ends, which lost 6 bases and 5 bases, there was a span of 16 bases. In germline, CDR1 is MNHEY, CDR2 SMNVEV (reference sequence). The CDR3, as DNA: TGTGCCAGCAGGCTGACAAGAGACCCATATGGCTACACCTTC. Translation gives CASRLTRDPYGYTF.

The V gene is TRBV28, the J gene TRBJ2-4, with no clear D. The J call may be in error: the DNA end matches TRBJ2-7 better. The CDR3 totals 15 residues. From germline, CDR1 is MDHEN and CDR2 SYDVKM. CDR3 DNA: TGTGCCAGCACCTTCGGGCAGCGAACCAACTACGAGCAGTACTTC. This sequence encodes CASTFGQRTNYEQYF.

This clonotype turned up a few times. The chain has TRBV28 and TRBJ2-7; no definite D call. CDR3 length equals 13 residues. Trimming took 6 bases from V and 2 from J, leaving 11 bases between them. CDR1 and CDR2 from the germline V gene are MDHEN and SYDVKM. The CDR3 nucleotides read TGTGCCAGCAGGACCGACGTTCCCTACGAGCAGTACTTC. It is translated as CASRTDVPYEQYF.

This clonotype was recorded many times. The chain links TRBV7-2 to TRBJ2-5; D remains ambiguous. The V and J ends lost 1 base and 7 bases respectively, with 16 bases between them. This CDR3 has 15 amino acids. Germline lookup yields CDR1 SGHTA and CDR2 FQGNSA. Here the CDR3 DNA reads TGTGCCAGCAGCTTAGAGGCCCTAAGGTCCGCGACCCAGTACTTC. This codes for CASSLEALRSATQYF.

This clonotype has a count of ten or more. V gene TRBV9 combines with J gene TRBJ1-6; no clear D gene. Trimming removed 3 bases at V and 9 bases at J, with 13 bases between. The CDR3 totals 14 residues. The germline CDR1 and CDR2 sequences are SGDLS and YYNGEE. The CDR3, as DNA: TGTGCCAGCAGCGAGACGGTGGAAGGTTCACCCCTCCACTTT. Its translation: CASSETVEGSPLHF.

The V and J genes are TRBV5-8 and TRBJ1-3, with D hard to call. There are 15 residues in the CDR3. The germline V gene has CDR1 SGHTS and CDR2 YDEGEE. Between the trimmed V and J ends, which lost 3 bases and 0 bases, there was a span of 10 bases. CDR3 in DNA: TGTGCCAGCAGCTACGGATACCACTCTGGAAACACCATATATTTT. Residues: CASSYGYHSGNTIYF.

This clonotype was seen a single time. This sequence may be a read error, since a much larger clone differs from it by one base. V and J are TRBV20-1 and TRBJ2-6; tentative D call: TRBD1 (5 bases). The CDR3 extends over 15 amino acids. Germline V lookup: CDR1 DFQATT, CDR2 SNEGSKA (reference sequence). The CDR3 DNA reads as TGCAGTGCTAGACACAGGAACTCTGGGGCCAACGTCCGGACTTTC. This codes for CSARHRNSGANVRTF.

This clonotype was observed a few times. This rearrangement joins TRBV12-3 or TRBV12-4 to TRBJ2-5, with no clear D. This CDR3 has 13 amino acids. Deletions cut 3 bases from V and 5 bases from J, with 10 bases between. DNA of the CDR3: TGTGCCAGCAGTTTTGCCGGGCCGGAGACCCAGTACTTC. Its translation is CASSFAGPETQYF.

This clonotype was observed once. Mismatch with germline at one junction end may stem from a read error. DNA for the CDR3: TGTGCCAGCAGCCAAGCGGGTGAAGGGCGAAGCTATGACTACACCTTC. It yields the protein CASSQAGEGRSYDYTF. The chain has TRBV3-1 and TRBJ1-2; D remains unclear. CDR3 length: 16 residues. Germline CDR1 and CDR2: LGHDT and YNNKEL (reference sequence).

This chain uses TRBV7-2 with TRBJ2-3; perhaps TRBD1 as D (6 bases). Germline V CDR1 and CDR2: SGHTA, FQGNSA. CDR3 length: 15 amino acids. V was clipped by 5 bases and J by 7 bases, with 19 bases between them. CDR3: CASSVGGTDGYTQYF. DNA of the CDR3: TGTGCCAGCAGCGTAGGGGGAACCGATGGTTATACGCAGTATTTT.

The chain uses TRBV20-1 and TRBJ1-1; TRBD1 is a possible D gene (5 bases). The germline V and J ends were trimmed by 3 bases and 4 bases, with 12 bases remaining between them. From germline, CDR1 is DFQATT and CDR2 SNEGSKA (reference sequence). The length of the CDR3 is 13 residues. CDR3: CSARGEVGTEAFF. The CDR3 DNA is TGCAGTGCTAGGGGGGAGGTGGGCACTGAAGCTTTCTTT.

This clonotype came up many times. The DNA of the CDR3 is TGTGCCAGCAGTCCAGTAGGGGGAAGTGGGTACGAGCAGTACTTC. Translating gives CASSPVGGSGYEQYF. The chain carries TRBV27 and TRBJ2-7, with D maybe TRBD1 (6 bases). The ends were cut back, 5 bases at V and 4 bases at J, with 18 bases in the middle. Germline V gene sequence: CDR1 MNHEY, CDR2 SMNVEV (reference sequence). The CDR3 spans 15 residues.

The chain uses TRBV2 and TRBJ2-2; TRBD1 is a possible D gene (6 bases). Per the germline V gene, CDR1 is SNHLY and CDR2 is FYNNEI. V lost 4 bases, J lost 2 bases, and 11 bases lay in between. This CDR3 comprises 15 residues. CDR3 nucleotide sequence: TGTGCCAGCAGTGTTTCGGGACATAACACCGGGGAGCTGTTTTTT. Translated, it gives CASSVSGHNTGELFF.

The rearrangement links TRBV7-8 to TRBJ2-7; 9 bases map to TRBD2. J lost 3 bases, V lost 1 base, and 4 bases had no gene match. This CDR3 region has 15 residues. CDR1 SGHVS and CDR2 FQNEAQ come from the germline V gene. The CDR3 DNA sequence: TGTGCCAGCAGCTTAGGATGGCGGGGGGGCTACGAGCAGTACTTC. Its protein is CASSLGWRGGYEQYF. Variable domain in full (rest from reference TRBV7-8 and TRBJ2-7): GAGVSQSPRYKVAKRGQDVALRCDPISGHVSLFWYQQALGQGPEFLTYFQNEAQLDKSGLPSDRFFAERPEGSVSTLKIQRTQQEDSAVYLCASSLGWRGGYEQYFGPGTRLTVT.

The chain links TRBV4-2 to TRBJ2-1, with TRBD2 identical over 7 bases. The CDR3 extends over 16 amino acids. The germline V gene has CDR1 LGHNA and CDR2 YNFKEQ. After removal of 1 base from V and 8 bases from J, the junction contained 11 bases not matched to a gene. CDR3 sequence: CASSQAASGAVDEQFF. The CDR3 coding sequence is TGTGCCAGCAGCCAAGCGGCTAGCGGTGCTGTTGATGAGCAGTTCTTC.

The rearrangement joins TRBV7-8 to TRBJ1-5; 9 bases are a match to TRBD1. V was pared by 2 bases and J by 3 bases, with 5 bases of the junction left unmatched. The CDR3 loop spans 16 amino acids. Germline CDR1 and CDR2: SGHVS and FQNEAQ. CDR3 sequence reads: CASSLRDRVINQPQHF. In nucleotides, the CDR3 is TGTGCCAGCAGCTTACGGGACAGGGTGATCAATCAGCCCCAGCATTTT.

The chain employs TRBV25-1 and TRBJ1-2, with D possibly being TRBD1 (6 bases). The CDR3 has 15 amino acids. Germline V lookup: CDR1 MGHDK, CDR2 SYGVNS. Between the trimmed V and J ends, which lost 3 bases and 2 bases, there was a span of 13 bases. The CDR3 region has the DNA TGTGCCAGCAGTGACATTGGGGACACCAACTATGGCTACACCTTC. Translation: CASSDIGDTNYGYTF.

The chain links TRBV20-1 to TRBJ1-5; 7 bases are a match to TRBD1. V lost 3 bases and J lost 0; bases outside the gene matches: 17. The CDR3 has 19 amino acids. Germline assignment: CDR1 DFQATT and CDR2 SNEGSKA (reference sequence). The CDR3 spells CSASLHGQAAQYSNQPQHF. The CDR3 DNA is TGCAGTGCTAGCCTCCACGGACAGGCGGCCCAGTATAGCAATCAGCCCCAGCATTTT.